This T cell receptor beta chain stems from a study of blood T cell repertoires in COVID-19. For the study at large: The study drew acute and convalescent COVID-19 samples from the United States, Italy and Spain.

With V trimmed by 5 bases and J by 5 bases, 10 bases remained unmatched. Germline V lookup: CDR1 MNHEY, CDR2 SMNVEV (reference sequence). The CDR3 has 16 amino acids. Data came from immunoSEQ multiplex PCR; TCRdb stores just in-frame clones and leaves some out. This table holds around 190,000 clones, roughly 86% found once. This chain joins TRBV27 and TRBJ2-2; 8 bases agree with TRBD2. The sequence derives from a man in his forties with acute COVID-19. Sequencing was performed on PBMCs or T cells enriched from blood (not recorded which). This CDR3 reads CASSPHGGVLTGELFF. The DNA for the CDR3 is TGTGCCAGCAGTCCCCACGGGGGGGTCCTAACCGGGGAGCTGTTTTTT.